This TCR beta chain was profiled in a study of regulatory T cells in long-lasting Graves disease. Points from the study as a whole: Persistent disease preferred TRBV28, TRBJ1-2 and TRBJ2-5; new disease, TRBV20-1 and TRBJ2-1.

This CDR3 is 11 amino acids long. J was trimmed by 14 bases and V by 0 bases; bases with no gene match: 4. In germline, CDR1 is DFQATT, CDR2 SNEGSKA (reference sequence). Building the TCR beta libraries relied on iRepertoire HTBI primers, and CDR3 regions underwent Arm-PCR. In the original analysis: Taken together, the samples had around 60 TRBV and roughly 15 TRBJ segments identified. In TCRdb, the multiplex PCR reads were re-called with MiXCR into one record per CDR3 protein. In this record, the V and J calls reflect TCRdb's handling and not the investigators' own analysis. The sample lists about 540,000 distinct CDR3 sequences, approximately 12% occurring once. The time point here: newly diagnosed GD, antithyroid drugs for less than 3 months. The TCR library used RNA extracted from PBMCs. The authors drew approximately 9 milliliters of peripheral blood into EDTA tubes. This clonotype showed up just a few times. What it binds is not known.

This sample was shared with a second study, whose subject was T cells in Graves' hyperthyroidism and ophthalmopathy. This second report adds: The HTBI primer set drove a first-round RT-PCR of the TCR CDR3.

The material sequenced was peripheral blood mononuclear cells (PBMCs), taken at new diagnosis, from a patient treated with antithyroid drugs. The chain uses TRBV20-1 and TRBJ2-5; 9 bases map to TRBD2. The sequence was obtained from a man aged 30-40 years with Graves disease. DNA for the CDR3: TGCAGTGCTAGAGATGAGACTAGCGGCTACTTC. Its protein is CSARDETSGYF.